The following is a T cell receptor (beta chain) sequence with its context. Measured with immunoSEQ multiplex PCR; TCRdb has only the in-frame clones, and not every one. The sample yields roughly 100,000 clones, around 83% seen once. The sample is drawn from a study of blood T cell repertoires in COVID-19. The overall study: From T cells, B-cell-depleted T cells, or PBMCs came the material, which was cDNA or gDNA.

The receptor comes from a human donor in a cohort sampled during active COVID-19. The sequencing sample was made of peripheral blood.

DNA of the CDR3: TGTGCCAGCAGCCAAGATTCGGGACTAGCTGTGACCCAGTACTTC. Its protein product is CASSQDSGLAVTQYF. J is TRBJ2-5 and V is TRBV3-1 (or the pseudogene TRBV3-2), with 9 bases identical to TRBD2. Unmatched junction bases numbered 6, after V lost 0 bases and J lost 7 bases. CDR1 and CDR2 (germline): LGHDT, YNNKEL (reference sequence). The CDR3 length is 15 residues.